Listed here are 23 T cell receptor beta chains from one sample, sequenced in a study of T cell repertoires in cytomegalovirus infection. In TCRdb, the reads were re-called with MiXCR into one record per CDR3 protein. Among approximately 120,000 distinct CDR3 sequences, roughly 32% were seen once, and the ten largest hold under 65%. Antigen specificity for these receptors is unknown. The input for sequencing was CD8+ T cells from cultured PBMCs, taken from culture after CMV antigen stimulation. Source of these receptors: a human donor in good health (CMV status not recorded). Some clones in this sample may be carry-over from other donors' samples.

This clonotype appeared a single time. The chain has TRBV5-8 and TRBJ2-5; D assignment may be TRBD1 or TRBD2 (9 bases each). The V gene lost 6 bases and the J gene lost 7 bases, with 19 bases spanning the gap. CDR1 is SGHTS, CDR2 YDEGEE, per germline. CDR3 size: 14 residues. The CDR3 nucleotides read TGTGCCAGCAACCTAGCGGGACAGGGTGGGACCCAGTACTTC. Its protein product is CASNLAGQGGTQYF.

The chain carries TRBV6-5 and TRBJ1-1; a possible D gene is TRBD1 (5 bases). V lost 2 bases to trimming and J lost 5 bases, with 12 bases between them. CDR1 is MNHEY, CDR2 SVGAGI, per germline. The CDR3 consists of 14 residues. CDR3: CASSYGGPRTEAFF. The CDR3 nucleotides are TGTGCCAGCAGTTACGGGGGTCCCAGGACTGAAGCTTTCTTT.

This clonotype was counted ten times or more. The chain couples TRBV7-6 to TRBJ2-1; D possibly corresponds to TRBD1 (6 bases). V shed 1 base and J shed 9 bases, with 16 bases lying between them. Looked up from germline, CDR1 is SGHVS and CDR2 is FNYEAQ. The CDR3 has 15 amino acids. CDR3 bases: TGTGCCAGCAGCTTAGGAGCCAGGGGTTCGGGTGAGCAGTTCTTC. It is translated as CASSLGARGSGEQFF.

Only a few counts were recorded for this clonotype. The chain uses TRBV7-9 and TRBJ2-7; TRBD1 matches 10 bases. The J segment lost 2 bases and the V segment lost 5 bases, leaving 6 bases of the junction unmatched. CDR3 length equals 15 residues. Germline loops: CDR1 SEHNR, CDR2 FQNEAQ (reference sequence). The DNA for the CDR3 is TGTGCCAGCAGCCGGACAGGGGGGAAGGCCTACGAGCAGTACTTC. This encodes CASSRTGGKAYEQYF.

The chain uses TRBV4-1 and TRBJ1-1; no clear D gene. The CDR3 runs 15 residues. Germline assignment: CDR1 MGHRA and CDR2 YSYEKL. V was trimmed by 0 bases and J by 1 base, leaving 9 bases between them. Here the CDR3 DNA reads TGCGCCAGCAGCCAAGAATCCCAGGAGAACACTGAAGCTTTCTTT. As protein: CASSQESQENTEAFF.

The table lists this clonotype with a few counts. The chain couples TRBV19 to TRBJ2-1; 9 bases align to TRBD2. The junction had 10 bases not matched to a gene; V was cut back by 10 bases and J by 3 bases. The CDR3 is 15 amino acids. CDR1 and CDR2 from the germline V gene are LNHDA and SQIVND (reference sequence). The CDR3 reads CATTDASGVYNEQFF. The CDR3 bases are TGTGCCACTACAGACGCTAGCGGGGTCTACAATGAGCAGTTCTTC.

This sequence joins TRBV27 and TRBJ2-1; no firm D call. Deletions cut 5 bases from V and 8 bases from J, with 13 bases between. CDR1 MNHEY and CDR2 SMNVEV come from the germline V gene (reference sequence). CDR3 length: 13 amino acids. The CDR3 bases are TGTGCCAGCAGTCCACAAGTCGTCGATGAGCAGTTCTTC. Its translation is CASSPQVVDEQFF.

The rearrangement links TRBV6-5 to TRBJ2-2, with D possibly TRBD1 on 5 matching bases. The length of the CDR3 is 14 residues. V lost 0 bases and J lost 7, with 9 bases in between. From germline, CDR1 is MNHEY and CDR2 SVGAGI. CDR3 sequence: CASSYSSGIGELFF. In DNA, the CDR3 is TGTGCCAGCAGTTACTCGTCAGGGATCGGGGAGCTGTTTTTT.

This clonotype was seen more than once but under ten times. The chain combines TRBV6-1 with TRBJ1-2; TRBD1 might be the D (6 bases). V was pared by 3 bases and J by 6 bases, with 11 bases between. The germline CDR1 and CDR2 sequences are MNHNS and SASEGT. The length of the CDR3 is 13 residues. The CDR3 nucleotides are TGTGCCAGCAGTGAGCGTCCAGGGGATGGCTACACCTTC. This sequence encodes CASSERPGDGYTF.

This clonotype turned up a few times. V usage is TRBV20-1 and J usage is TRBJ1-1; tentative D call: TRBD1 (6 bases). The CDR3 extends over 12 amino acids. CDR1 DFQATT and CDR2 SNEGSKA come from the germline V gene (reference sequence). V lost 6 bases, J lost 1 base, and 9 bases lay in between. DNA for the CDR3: TGCAGTGCGAAGACAGGGAACACTGAAGCTTTCTTT. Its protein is CSAKTGNTEAFF.

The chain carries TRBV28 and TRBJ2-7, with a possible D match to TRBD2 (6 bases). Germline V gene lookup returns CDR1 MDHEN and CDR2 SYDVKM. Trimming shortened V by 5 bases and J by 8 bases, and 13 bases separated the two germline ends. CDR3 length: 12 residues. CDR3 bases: TGTGCCAGCAGTCCCCCCCGGGGGAAGCAGTACTTC. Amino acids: CASSPPRGKQYF.

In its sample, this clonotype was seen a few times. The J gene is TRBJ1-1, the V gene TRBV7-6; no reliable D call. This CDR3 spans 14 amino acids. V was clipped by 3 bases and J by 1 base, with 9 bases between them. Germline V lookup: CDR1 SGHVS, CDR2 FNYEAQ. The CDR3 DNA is TGTGCCAGCAGCTTGGGGATCGGGAACACTGAAGCTTTCTTT. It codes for CASSLGIGNTEAFF.

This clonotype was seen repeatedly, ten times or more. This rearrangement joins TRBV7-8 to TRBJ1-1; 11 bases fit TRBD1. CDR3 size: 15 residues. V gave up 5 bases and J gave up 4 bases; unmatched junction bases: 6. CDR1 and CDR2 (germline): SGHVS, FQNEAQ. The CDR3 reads CASSRGTGGITEAFF. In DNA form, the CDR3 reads TGTGCCAGCAGCAGAGGGACAGGGGGAATCACTGAAGCTTTCTTT.

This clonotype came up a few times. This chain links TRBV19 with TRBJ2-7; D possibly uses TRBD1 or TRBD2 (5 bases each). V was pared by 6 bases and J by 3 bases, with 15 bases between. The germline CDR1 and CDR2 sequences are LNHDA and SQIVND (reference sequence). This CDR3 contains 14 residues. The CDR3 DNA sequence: TGTGCCAGTAGCCAACCGGGACCGAGCTACGAGCAGTACTTC. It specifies CASSQPGPSYEQYF.

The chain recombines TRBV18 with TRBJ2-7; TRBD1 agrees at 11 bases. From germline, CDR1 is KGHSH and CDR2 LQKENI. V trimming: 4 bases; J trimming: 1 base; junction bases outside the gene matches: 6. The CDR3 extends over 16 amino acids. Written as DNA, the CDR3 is TGTGCCAGCTCACGAGGACAGGGGGCTTCTTCCTACGAGCAGTACTTC. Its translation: CASSRGQGASSYEQYF.

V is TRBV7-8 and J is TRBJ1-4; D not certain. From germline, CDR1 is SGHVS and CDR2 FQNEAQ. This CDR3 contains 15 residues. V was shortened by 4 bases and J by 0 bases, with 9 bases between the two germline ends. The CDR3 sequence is CASSSCTATNEKLFF. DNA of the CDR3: TGTGCCAGCAGCTCCTGCACAGCAACTAATGAAAAACTGTTTTTT.

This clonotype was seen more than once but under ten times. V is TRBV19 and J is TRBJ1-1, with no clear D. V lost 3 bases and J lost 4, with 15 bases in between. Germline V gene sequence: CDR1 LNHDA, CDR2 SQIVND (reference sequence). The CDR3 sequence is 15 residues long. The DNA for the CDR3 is TGTGCCAGTAGTATCTTTTCAGGCGTTGGCACTGAAGCTTTCTTT. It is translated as CASSIFSGVGTEAFF.

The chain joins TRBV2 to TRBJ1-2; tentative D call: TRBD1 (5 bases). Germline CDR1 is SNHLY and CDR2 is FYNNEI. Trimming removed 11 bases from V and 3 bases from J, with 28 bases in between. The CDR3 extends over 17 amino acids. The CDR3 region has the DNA TGTGCCCTTTTGGGGCAGGGAGGGATTAAAGACCACTATGGCTACACCTTC. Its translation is CALLGQGGIKDHYGYTF.

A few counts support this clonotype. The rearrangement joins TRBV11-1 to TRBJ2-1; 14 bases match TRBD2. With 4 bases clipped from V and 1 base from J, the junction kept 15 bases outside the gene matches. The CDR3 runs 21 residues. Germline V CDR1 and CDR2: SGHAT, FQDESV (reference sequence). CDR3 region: CASSSPRLAGGFRPSYNEQFF. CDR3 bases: TGTGCCAGCAGCTCGCCTCGACTAGCGGGGGGGTTCCGCCCTTCCTACAATGAGCAGTTCTTC.

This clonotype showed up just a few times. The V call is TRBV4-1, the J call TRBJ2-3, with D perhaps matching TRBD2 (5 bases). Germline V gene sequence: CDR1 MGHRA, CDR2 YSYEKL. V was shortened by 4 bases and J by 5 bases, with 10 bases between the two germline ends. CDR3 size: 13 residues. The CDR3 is CASSPKEGDTQYF. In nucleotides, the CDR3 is TGCGCCAGCAGCCCCAAAGAGGGAGATACGCAGTATTTT.

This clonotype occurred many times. CDR3 region: CASSTSGTSRNEQFF. The CDR3 DNA sequence: TGTGCCAGCAGCACCTCCGGGACTAGCAGGAATGAGCAGTTCTTC. J is TRBJ2-1 and V is TRBV2; TRBD2 aligns across 9 bases. Germline CDR1 SNHLY, CDR2 FYNNEI. The V and J ends lost 6 bases and 7 bases, in that order; junction bases with no gene match: 10. There are 15 residues in the CDR3.

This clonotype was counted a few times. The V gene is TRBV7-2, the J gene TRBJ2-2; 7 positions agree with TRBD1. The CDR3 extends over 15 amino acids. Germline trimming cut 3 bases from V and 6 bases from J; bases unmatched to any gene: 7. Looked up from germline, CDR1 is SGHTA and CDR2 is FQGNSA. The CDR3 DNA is TGTGCCAGCAGCTTCTACAGGGGAATAGCCGGGGAGCTGTTTTTT. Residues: CASSFYRGIAGELFF.

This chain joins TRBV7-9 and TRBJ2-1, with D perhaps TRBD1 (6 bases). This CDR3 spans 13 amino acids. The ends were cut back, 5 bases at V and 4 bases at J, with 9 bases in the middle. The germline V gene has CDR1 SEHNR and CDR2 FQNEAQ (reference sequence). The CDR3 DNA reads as TGTGCCAGCAGCATGACAGGTTACAATGAGCAGTTCTTC. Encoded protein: CASSMTGYNEQFF.